This is a list of T cell receptor beta chains from one sample in a study of cytotoxic CD8 clonotypes in ibrutinib-treated CLL. Generated by immunoSEQ multiplex PCR, the TCRdb table keeps only in-frame clones and is missing some. The sample lists roughly 130,000 clones, about 79% occurring once. The sample consisted of PBMCs, taken after 12 months of ibrutinib treatment. The receptors here all came from a human donor with chronic lymphocytic leukemia. Each CDR3 is given with its conserved first and last residue. D genes are given only for firm matches. Not all rows give a size; the values are once, few, many and, for expanded clones, a class.

TRBJ2-5	few	TRBV19	TRBD1	TGTGCCAGTAGTGTTGGACAGGGTGGAGAGACCCAGTACTTC	CASSVGQGGETQYF
TRBJ1-2	few	TRBV19	TRBD1	TGTGCCAGTTCAGACAGGGGAAACTATGGCTACACCTTC	CASSDRGNYGYTF
TRBJ1-1	.	TRBV6-6	.	TGTGCCAGCAGCCGCGGAGGCTACACTGAAGCTTTCTTT	CASSRGGYTEAFF
TRBJ1-2	once	TRBV7-9	.	TGTGCCAGCAGCTTTCCAGGAGTAACCTATGGCCACACCTTC	CASSFPGVTYGHTF
TRBJ1-4	.	TRBV30	.	TGTGCCTGGAGTGTGGGATCCTTTAATGAAAAACTGTTTTTT	CAWSVGSFNEKLFF
TRBJ2-1	.	TRBV19	TRBD2	TGTGCCAGTAGGGGGACTAGCGGGAGTTACAATGAGCAGTTCTTC	CASRGTSGSYNEQFF
TRBJ2-3	.	TRBV7-7	.	TGTGCTAGCAGCTTAGGCCGAACAGATACGCAGTATTTT	CASSLGRTDTQYF
TRBJ2-1	.	TRBV6-6	.	TGTGCCAGCAGTTGGGACGGGACGGATGAGCAGTTCTTC	CASSWDGTDEQFF
TRBJ2-7	once	TRBV4-1	TRBD2	TGCGCCAGCAGCCAAGGGGGTCTAGCGGGATTCTACGAGCAGTACTTC	CASSQGGLAGFYEQYF
TRBJ2-7	few	TRBV18	.	TGTGCCAGCTCACAACAGGGCGGCTACGAGCAGTACTTC	CASSQQGGYEQYF
TRBJ2-4	once	TRBV6-6	TRBD1	TGTGCCAGCAGTTACTCGGATACAGGGGAAAGGGACATTCAGTACTTC	CASSYSDTGERDIQYF
TRBJ2-1	.	TRBV5-1	TRBD2	TGCGCCAGCAGCTTGAGTTCTAGCGGGATATACGAGCAGTTCTTC	CASSLSSSGIYEQFF
TRBJ1-2	few	TRBV16	.	TGTGCCAGCAGCCAATCGATGCAGGGTGTTGGCTACACCTTC	CASSQSMQGVGYTF
TRBJ2-7	.	TRBV5-4	.	TGTGCCAGCAGCCTTTGGGCCGGGGAGCAGTACTTC	CASSLWAGEQYF
TRBJ2-2	.	TRBV5-1	.	TGCGCCAGCAGCTTGTTGGACGGGGAGCTGTTTTTT	CASSLLDGELFF
TRBJ2-1	.	TRBV28	.	TGTGCCACAGAGGCAGGCGGAGTCACCTACAATGAGCAGTTCTTC	CATEAGGVTYNEQFF
TRBJ2-7	once	TRBV2	TRBD2	TGTGCCAGCAGTGAGTCTGCGGGAGATTTTTACGAGCAGTACTTC	CASSESAGDFYEQYF
TRBJ2-7	.	TRBV7-8	TRBD2	TGTGCCAGCAGCCCGAGGACTAGCGGGAGTTACGAGCAGTACTTC	CASSPRTSGSYEQYF
TRBJ2-3	once	TRBV7-2	TRBD1	TGTGCCAGCAACCCCCAGCGAGGGGGCCGTGTGACCACAGATACGCAGTATTTT	CASNPQRGGRVTTDTQYF
TRBJ1-2	.	TRBV6-5	TRBD1	TGTGCCAGCAGCCGGATGGGACAGGGGCCCTATGGCTACACCTTC	CASSRMGQGPYGYTF
TRBJ2-7	.	TRBV10-1	.	TGCGCCAGCAGTGACGGCGGTTTCGAGCAGTACTTC	CASSDGGFEQYF
TRBJ1-5	few	TRBV29-1	.	TGCAGCGTTGGAGAGGGCAATCAGCCCCAGCATTTT	CSVGEGNQPQHF
TRBJ1-2	.	TRBV7-9	TRBD1	TGTGCCAGCAGCTTAGCGAAGGACAGGACCTATGGCTACACCTTC	CASSLAKDRTYGYTF
TRBJ1-2	once	TRBV5-6	.	TGTGCCAGCAGCTTCGACCCACACCCTAGAAACTATGGCTACACCTTC	CASSFDPHPRNYGYTF
TRBJ1-2	.	TRBV9	.	TGTGCCAGCACCCAATTCCAGGGAGCTTCCTATGGCTACACCTTC	CASTQFQGASYGYTF
TRBJ2-2	.	TRBV18	.	TGTGCCAGCTCACTACAGGGCCCCGGGGAGCTGTTTTTT	CASSLQGPGELFF
TRBJ1-3	.	TRBV4-3	.	TGCGCCAGCAGCCAAGATACAGGGTTCTCTGGAAACACCATATATTTT	CASSQDTGFSGNTIYF
TRBJ1-5	.	TRBV2	TRBD1	TGTGCCAGCAGTCCTACAGGGGGGCAGCCCCAGCATTTT	CASSPTGGQPQHF
TRBJ2-3	.	TRBV27	TRBD2	TGTGCCAGCAGCCCTAGCGGGAGAGCAGATACGCAGTATTTT	CASSPSGRADTQYF
TRBJ1-6	.	TRBV5-6	.	TGTGCCAGCAGCTTGGTTGAGCTCAGCGGGTCACCCCTCCACTTT	CASSLVELSGSPLHF
TRBJ2-7	.	TRBV5-1	TRBD1	TGCGCCAGCAGCTTGGAGGGGGGACAGGGGAGCCTCGAGCAGTACTTC	CASSLEGGQGSLEQYF
TRBJ2-7	.	TRBV19	.	TGTGCCAGTAGTACCCGGGAGAAGCAGTACTTC	CASSTREKQYF
TRBJ2-7	few	TRBV2	.	TGTGCCACCTACGGGGGCCGGGCTTACGAGCAGTACTTC	CATYGGRAYEQYF
TRBJ2-7	.	TRBV5-1	.	TGCGCCAGCAGCTTGGTGGGGGCCCCCTACGAGCAGTACTTC	CASSLVGAPYEQYF
TRBJ1-1	.	TRBV2	.	TGTGCCAGCAGTGTTAATGGACACCAATATGTCGAAGCTTTCTTT	CASSVNGHQYVEAFF
TRBJ2-1	.	TRBV27	.	TGTGCCAGCAGTCCCTTCTTTAGCGGCGCGGTCAATGAGCAGTTCTTC	CASSPFFSGAVNEQFF
TRBJ2-1	once	TRBV4-3	.	TGCGCCAGCAGTATCAAGCGAGGTTTTGATGAGCAGTTCTTC	CASSIKRGFDEQFF
TRBJ2-7	.	TRBV14	TRBD2	TGTGCCAGCAGCCAAATCCCGGGACTAGCGGGAGGGAGAGCCGAGCAGTACTTC	CASSQIPGLAGGRAEQYF
TRBJ2-7	.	TRBV5-1	TRBD1	TGCGCCAGCAGCTTGGCCCCGACAGGGTTGGACGAGCAGTACTTC	CASSLAPTGLDEQYF
TRBJ2-3	.	TRBV7-9	TRBD1	TGTGCCAGCAGCAGTACCGGGACAGGCACAGATACGCAGTATTTT	CASSSTGTGTDTQYF
TRBJ2-7	.	TRBV27	TRBD2	TGTGCCAGCAGTCGACTAGCTAAGCGGTACGAGCAGTACTTC	CASSRLAKRYEQYF
TRBJ1-1	.	TRBV18	.	TGTGCCAGCTCACCACCGTACCGGACCCACACTGAAGCTTTCTTT	CASSPPYRTHTEAFF
TRBJ1-2	.	TRBV7-3	TRBD1	TGTGCCAGCAGCTTAAGGGGGGACAGGCCGCCAAGCTATGGCTACACCTTC	CASSLRGDRPPSYGYTF
TRBJ2-4	.	TRBV6-1	TRBD1	TGTGCCAGCGGGGGACAGGCCCTCATAATAAACATTCAGTACTTC	CASGGQALIINIQYF
TRBJ1-5	.	TRBV27	TRBD1	TGTGCCAGCAGCCCGATGGACAGGGCAAACCAGCCCCAGCATTTT	CASSPMDRANQPQHF